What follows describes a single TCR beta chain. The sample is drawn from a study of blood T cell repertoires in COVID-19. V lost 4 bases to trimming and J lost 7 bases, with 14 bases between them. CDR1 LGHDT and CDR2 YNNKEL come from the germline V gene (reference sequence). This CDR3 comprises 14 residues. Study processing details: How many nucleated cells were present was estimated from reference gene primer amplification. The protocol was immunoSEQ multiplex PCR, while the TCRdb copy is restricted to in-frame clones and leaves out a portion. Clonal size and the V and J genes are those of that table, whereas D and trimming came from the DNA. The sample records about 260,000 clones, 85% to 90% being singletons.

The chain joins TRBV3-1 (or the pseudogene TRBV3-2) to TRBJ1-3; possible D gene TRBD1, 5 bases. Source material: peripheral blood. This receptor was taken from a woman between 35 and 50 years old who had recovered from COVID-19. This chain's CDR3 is CASSPQGGLNTIYF. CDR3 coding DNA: TGTGCCAGCAGCCCTCAGGGAGGCCTGAACACCATATATTTT.